These T cell receptor beta chains were read from a single sample in a study of T-cell reconstitution after alpha-beta-depleted transplantation in children. Each CDR3 protein gets one entry after TCRdb re-called the PCR reads with MiXCR. In the table there are 300,000 to 400,000 distinct CDR3 sequences, around 16% of which are singletons. The sequenced sample was PBMCs, mostly from graft donor cells, obtained 360 days after TCRalphabeta/CD19-depleted stem cell transplant. The receptors were gathered from a male patient aged 2-10 years who had a stem cell transplant for acute lymphoblastic leukemia, so the T cells may come from the graft donor. Both conserved end residues are part of each CDR3. The order of the fields is V gene, D gene, J gene, clone size, CDR3 DNA, CDR3 protein. D genes are given only for firm matches. Clone size is given for some rows only: seen once, a few or many times, or a class if the clone is expanded.

>TRBV12-3/TRBV12-4|.|TRBJ1-1|few
TGTGCCAGCAGTCAGAGAAAGGACAGGAACACTGAAGCTTTCTTT
CASSQRKDRNTEAFF
>TRBV14|TRBD1|TRBJ1-6|few
TGTGCCAGCAGCCAAGATCCCCCGGGACAGGGGGTGTCACCCCTCCACTTT
CASSQDPPGQGVSPLHF
>TRBV12-3/TRBV12-4|.|TRBJ1-6|many
TGTGCCAGCAGGCAGGACCGAGGATCACCCCTCCACTTT
CASRQDRGSPLHF
>TRBV15|.|TRBJ1-3|many
TGTGCCACCACCGTCAGTCCGTACGGAAACACCATATATTTT
CATTVSPYGNTIYF
>TRBV28|TRBD1|TRBJ1-2|few
TGTGCCAGCAGTATGGGACAGGACTATGGCTACACCTTC
CASSMGQDYGYTF
>TRBV13|.|TRBJ2-7|.
TGTGCCAGCAGCTTAGGGGACAACTCCTACGAGCAGTACTTC
CASSLGDNSYEQYF
>TRBV12-3/TRBV12-4|TRBD2|TRBJ2-5|many
TGTGCCAGCAGTCCTAGCGGGAGATGGGAGACCCAGTACTTC
CASSPSGRWETQYF
>TRBV27|.|TRBJ1-2|many
TGTGCCAGCAGTTTCGTGGGGTTCAGCTATGGCTACACCTTC
CASSFVGFSYGYTF
>TRBV7-9|TRBD2|TRBJ2-1|few
TGTGCCAGCAGCTTAGCGACTAGCCGGCAGTTCTTC
CASSLATSRQFF
>TRBV3-1|.|TRBJ2-2|.
TGTGCCAGCAGCCCCGGTATCACCGGGGAGCTGTTTTTT
CASSPGITGELFF
>TRBV6-1|.|TRBJ2-7|.
TGTGCCAGCAGTAGTTACCGGGACATAGGCAACGAGCAGTACTTC
CASSSYRDIGNEQYF
>TRBV10-3|.|TRBJ1-2|.
TGTGCCATCAGCCCTGGACAGAACTATGGCTACACCTTC
CAISPGQNYGYTF
>TRBV18|.|TRBJ2-2|.
TGTGCCAGCTCACCATTATTTTACTCCTTAAGGACCGGGGAGCTGTTTTTT
CASSPLFYSLRTGELFF
>TRBV6-5|TRBD2|TRBJ2-1|many
TGTGCCAGCAGTTACGGTCGGTGGGCGGGACTAGGGTCCTACAATGAGCAGTTCTTC
CASSYGRWAGLGSYNEQFF
>TRBV28|.|TRBJ2-7|.
TGTGCCACCTCACAAGCGGACTACGAGCAGTACTTC
CATSQADYEQYF
>TRBV19|.|TRBJ2-5|few
TGTGCCAGTAGCCCTCAGGGGCCAAAAGAGACCCAGTACTTC
CASSPQGPKETQYF
>TRBV29-1|TRBD1|TRBJ2-1|many
TGCAGCGTTGCAGGGGGCCTATACAATGAGCAGTTCTTC
CSVAGGLYNEQFF
>TRBV14|.|TRBJ2-6|once
TGTGCCAGCAGCCAAGAAGGGCAGAACTCAGACTCTGGGGCCAACGTCCTGACTTTC
CASSQEGQNSDSGANVLTF
>TRBV5-1|TRBD2|TRBJ2-7|.
TGCGCCAGCAGCATCGGACTAGCGGGAGGGCCCTTATCCTACGAGCAGTACTTC
CASSIGLAGGPLSYEQYF
>TRBV20-1|.|TRBJ2-3|.
TGCAGTACAGAAAGAAGGGCATTTAGCACAGATACGCAGTATTTT
CSTERRAFSTDTQYF
>TRBV29-1|.|TRBJ2-1|.
TGCAGCGTTGAGGGACTCGAGCCCTACAATGAGCAGTTCTTC
CSVEGLEPYNEQFF
>TRBV4-1|TRBD2|TRBJ2-1|.
TGCGCCAGCAGCCGGGGGGGACTAGCGGGGCCAGAGCAGTTCTTC
CASSRGGLAGPEQFF
>TRBV6-2/TRBV6-3|.|TRBJ1-5|.
TGTGCCAGCAGTTCCCCTGGACAGCAGGGTCAGCCCCAGCATTTT
CASSSPGQQGQPQHF
>TRBV9|.|TRBJ1-1|many
TGTGCCAGCAGCCTCGGGGGCGTCACTGAAGCTTTCTTT
CASSLGGVTEAFF
>TRBV27|.|TRBJ2-3|few
TGTGCCAGCAAACGGTCTGTCACAGATACGCAGTATTTT
CASKRSVTDTQYF
>TRBV12-3/TRBV12-4|TRBD2|TRBJ2-7|.
TGTGCCAGCAGTTTGGGGAACACCTTAACTAGCGGGAGTATTAACGAGCAGTACTTC
CASSLGNTLTSGSINEQYF
>TRBV3-1|TRBD2|TRBJ2-1|.
TGTGCCAGCAGCCAAGAGCCCTCCGGGACTAGCCTTTACAATGAGCAGTTCTTC
CASSQEPSGTSLYNEQFF
>TRBV29-1|.|TRBJ2-3|.
TGCAGCGTAATACCAGGTGCAGATACGCAGTATTTT
CSVIPGADTQYF
>TRBV2|.|TRBJ1-2|few
TGTGCCAGCAGTGAAGCGCGGAACTATGGCTACACCTTC
CASSEARNYGYTF
>TRBV28|TRBD1|TRBJ2-4|many
TGTGCCAGCAGGGACAGGGGGAACATTCAGTACTTC
CASRDRGNIQYF
>TRBV6-2/TRBV6-3|.|TRBJ1-3|few
TGTGCCAGCGGAACAGGCTCTGGAAACACCATATATTTT
CASGTGSGNTIYF
>TRBV6-1|TRBD1|TRBJ1-5|.
TGTGCCAGCAGTGAAGGGACAGGATTGGGCCTCCGCTCGAATCAGCCCCAGCATTTT
CASSEGTGLGLRSNQPQHF
>TRBV20-1|TRBD2|TRBJ2-1|few
TGCAGTGCTCTCAATCCCGCGGGAGGGACTAGGAATGAGCAGTTCTTC
CSALNPAGGTRNEQFF
>TRBV29-1|.|TRBJ2-7|.
TGCAGCGTTTCCTTCTGGGGGACCCACTACGAGCAGTACTTC
CSVSFWGTHYEQYF
>TRBV12-3/TRBV12-4|.|TRBJ2-5|.
TGTGCCAGCAGGGGTGATTACCAAGAGACCCAGTACTTC
CASRGDYQETQYF
>TRBV7-9|.|TRBJ2-7|.
TGTGCCAGCAGCTTAGGTCTCAGACCTTACGAGCAGTACTTC
CASSLGLRPYEQYF
>TRBV20-1|.|TRBJ2-7|few
TGCAGTGCTAGAGTGGCCCCTGGGTCGGGACCGCGCTACGAGCAGTACTTC
CSARVAPGSGPRYEQYF
>TRBV4-2|TRBD1|TRBJ2-7|.
TGTGCCAGCAGCCAAGTGCCGGGACAGGGCCACGAGCAGTACTTC
CASSQVPGQGHEQYF
>TRBV12-3/TRBV12-4|.|TRBJ1-2|many
TGTGCCAGCAGTTTTACAGCGACTAACTATGGCTACACCTTC
CASSFTATNYGYTF
>TRBV29-1|TRBD1|TRBJ2-7|few
TGCAGCGTTGAAGACTTCGACAGGGACGAGCAGTACTTC
CSVEDFDRDEQYF
>TRBV4-3|.|TRBJ2-1|many
TGCGCCAGCAGCCAGTGGGACGGGAGAGATGAGCAGTTCTTC
CASSQWDGRDEQFF
>TRBV30|TRBD2|TRBJ2-1|.
TGTGCCTGGAGCGGGACTACCACTGCCGATGAGCAGTTCTTC
CAWSGTTTADEQFF
>TRBV5-6|TRBD2|TRBJ2-5|.
TGTGCCAGCAGCTTACCGGGACTAGTATTAGAGACCCAGTACTTC
CASSLPGLVLETQYF